Each of the 25 T cell receptor beta chains below was sequenced from the same sample in a study of T cell repertoires in cytomegalovirus infection. Antigens for these TCRs are unknown. TCRdb re-derived calls from the reads in MiXCR, one entry per CDR3 protein. The sample includes hundreds of thousands of distinct CDR3 sequences, 25% to 40% of them seen just once. Sequences were derived from cultured CD8+ T cells from PBMCs, sampled from culture after CMV antigen stimulation. The origin of the receptors is a human donor in good health (CMV status not recorded). Some clones in this sample may be carry-over from other donors' samples.

This clonotype was found many times. The chain links TRBV12-3 or TRBV12-4 to TRBJ2-1, with 7 bases matching TRBD1. V was clipped by 5 bases and J by 8 bases; unmatched bases: 3. The CDR3 is 12 amino acids. The CDR3 here is CASSLTGDEQFF. The CDR3 DNA reads as TGTGCCAGCAGTCTAACAGGGGATGAGCAGTTCTTC.

V usage is TRBV7-6 and J usage is TRBJ2-3, with D perhaps matching TRBD2 (5 bases). Germline CDR1 reads SGHVS; CDR2 reads FNYEAQ. This CDR3 spans 16 amino acids. The V end lost 5 bases, the J end lost 2 bases, and 17 bases lay between the germline ends. The CDR3 spells CASSPRTGSPTDTQYF. In DNA form, the CDR3 reads TGTGCCAGCAGCCCCCGAACGGGATCTCCCACAGATACGCAGTATTTT.

This rearrangement joins TRBV12-3 or TRBV12-4 to TRBJ2-7; D unresolved. Trimming left V 3 bases short and J 0 bases short, with 9 bases between. This CDR3 has 14 residues. CDR3 coding DNA: TGTGCCAGCAGTTTTGGGGATTACTCCTACGAGCAGTACTTC. It codes for CASSFGDYSYEQYF.

The count of this clonotype is one. The V call is TRBV7-9, the J call TRBJ1-2, with 9 bases that match TRBD1. The CDR3 has 16 amino acids. Germline V gene lookup returns CDR1 SEHNR and CDR2 FQNEAQ (reference sequence). V shed 5 bases, J shed 7 bases, and the junction held 14 bases outside the gene matches. CDR3 sequence: CASSPGTGLVDGGYTF. CDR3 in DNA: TGTGCCAGCAGCCCAGGGACAGGGTTAGTGGATGGTGGCTACACCTTC.

This clonotype was counted only a few times. The chain is built from TRBV29-1 and TRBJ1-2, with 8 bases aligning to TRBD1. V dropped 7 bases and J dropped 0; count of bases not matched to a gene: 4. From germline, CDR1 is SQVTM and CDR2 ANQGSEA. This CDR3 region has 13 residues. CDR3 nucleotides: TGCAGCGCGGACAGGGCCCCTAACTATGGCTACACCTTC. It encodes CSADRAPNYGYTF.

This clonotype was counted only a few times. The chain combines TRBV10-3 with TRBJ2-7, with 10 bases aligning to TRBD1. Looked up from germline, CDR1 is ENHRY and CDR2 is SYGVKD. The CDR3 length is 16 residues. V was pared by 2 bases and J by 7 bases, with 11 bases of the junction left unmatched. Here the CDR3 DNA reads TGTGCCATCAGTGAGAGACAGGGGGCACCTAGAGGTGAGCAGTACTTC. This translates into CAISERQGAPRGEQYF.

With regard to this clonotype: At one of its ends the junction is not consistent with the germline gene, which may arise from a read error. The CDR3 here is CASSIDTTGELFF. The CDR3 DNA reads as TGTGCTAGCAGCATTGACACGACCGGGGAGCTGTTTTTT. The chain combines TRBV7-7 with TRBJ2-2; D unresolved. The CDR3 extends over 13 amino acids. CDR1 SSHAT and CDR2 FNYEAQ come from the germline V gene (reference sequence).

This chain joins TRBV10-3 and TRBJ1-1; TRBD1 matches 7 bases. This CDR3 has 19 amino acids. Germline lookup yields CDR1 ENHRY and CDR2 SYGVKD. V shed 4 bases, J shed 0 bases, and the junction held 17 bases outside the gene matches. CDR3 DNA: TGTGCCATCAGTGTCTTGCGCCCGAGACAGGGTCCCATGAACACTGAAGCTTTCTTT. This translates into CAISVLRPRQGPMNTEAFF.

This clonotype was picked up many times. The chain uses TRBV7-6 and TRBJ2-1; a weak D match, TRBD2 (6 bases). The CDR3 length is 15 residues. V lost 5 bases and J 7 bases, leaving 18 bases between the germline ends. Germline assignment: CDR1 SGHVS and CDR2 FNYEAQ. CDR3 nucleotides: TGTGCCAGCAGCAGCGTCCTAGCGATCCGGAATGAGCAGTTCTTC. Its translation: CASSSVLAIRNEQFF.

This clonotype was seen a few times. The chain joins TRBV15 to TRBJ2-7, with D perhaps assigned TRBD1 or TRBD2 (5 bases each). This CDR3 has 14 amino acids. Germline CDR1 and CDR2: LNHNV and YYDKDF (reference sequence). V was shortened by 4 bases and J by 4 bases, with 14 bases between the two germline ends. The CDR3 sequence is CATSTDPGAYEQYV. The CDR3 DNA sequence: TGTGCCACCAGCACCGATCCCGGGGCTTACGAGCAGTACGTC.

This rearrangement joins TRBV4-1 to TRBJ1-6, with D tentatively TRBD1 (6 bases). Germline values: CDR1 MGHRA, CDR2 YSYEKL. This CDR3 contains 12 residues. Trimming left V 1 base short and J 15 bases short, with 10 bases between. This chain's CDR3 is CASSQAGHILHF. In DNA, the CDR3 is TGCGCCAGCAGCCAAGCGGGACATATCCTCCACTTT.

This clonotype was seen at least ten times. The chain combines TRBV7-2 with TRBJ2-1; 11 bases are a match to TRBD2. Germline V CDR1 and CDR2: SGHTA, FQGNSA. This CDR3 has 16 residues. V lost 1 base to trimming and J lost 7 bases; unmatched junction nucleotides: 6. The CDR3 protein is CASSLELAGGLNEQFF. The CDR3 region has the DNA TGTGCCAGCAGCTTAGAATTAGCGGGGGGGCTGAATGAGCAGTTCTTC.

The chain links TRBV14 to TRBJ2-1; D is unclear. Germline V gene sequence: CDR1 SGHDN, CDR2 FVKESK. The ends were cut back, 1 base at V and 7 bases at J, with 5 bases in the middle. The length of the CDR3 is 12 residues. The CDR3 DNA sequence: TGTGCCAGCAGCCAAGTCAGAAATGAGCAGTTCTTC. Its protein is CASSQVRNEQFF.

This clonotype has at least ten counts. V usage is TRBV6-6 and J usage is TRBJ2-1, with 7 bases that match TRBD2. The CDR3 has 16 amino acids. Trimming removed 0 bases from V and 7 bases from J; junction bases left unmatched: 9. Germline V gives CDR1 MNHNY, CDR2 SVGAGI (reference sequence). The CDR3 nucleotides read TGTGCCAGCAGTTACTCGGGAAGCGGGGCGGGAAATGAGCAGTTCTTC. Its translation is CASSYSGSGAGNEQFF.

V is TRBV27 and J is TRBJ1-2, with a weak D call TRBD1 (5 bases). With 5 bases removed from V and 3 bases from J, the gap between germline ends came to 19 bases. Per the germline V gene, CDR1 is MNHEY and CDR2 is SMNVEV (reference sequence). The CDR3 runs 16 residues. The CDR3 DNA sequence: TGTGCCAGCAGTCCAAATCCGGGCCCGGGGCACTATGGCTACACCTTC. As protein: CASSPNPGPGHYGYTF.

The chain is built from TRBV12-3 or TRBV12-4 and TRBJ2-2; D possibly corresponds to TRBD1 (6 bases). Deletions cut 3 bases from V and 0 bases from J, with 8 bases between. This CDR3 is 15 amino acids long. CDR3 region: CASSFEGANTGELFF. In DNA, the CDR3 is TGTGCCAGCAGTTTTGAGGGGGCGAACACCGGGGAGCTGTTTTTT.

This clonotype was counted a few times. In DNA form, the CDR3 reads TGTGCCATCAGTGAGTCGAGGGATGAGCAGTTCTTC. This gives the protein CAISESRDEQFF. The chain is built from TRBV10-3 and TRBJ2-1; maybe TRBD2 (5 bases). V was pared by 0 bases and J by 8 bases, with 5 bases between. The CDR3 has 12 residues. Germline values: CDR1 ENHRY, CDR2 SYGVKD.

This clonotype was observed a handful of times. The chain uses TRBV7-9 and TRBJ2-7; 10 nucleotides line up with TRBD1. Losses at the gene ends were 7 bases for V and 4 bases for J; bases not matched to a gene: 7. Looked up from germline, CDR1 is SEHNR and CDR2 is FQNEAQ (reference sequence). This CDR3 is 14 amino acids long. CDR3 nucleotide sequence: TGTGCCAGCAACAAAGGGACAGGGGAGTACGAGCAGTACTTC. Its protein product is CASNKGTGEYEQYF.

This clonotype was found once. V usage is TRBV10-3 and J usage is TRBJ2-2; 11 positions agree with TRBD1. This CDR3 is built from 16 residues. Germline-derived CDR1 and CDR2 are ENHRY and SYGVKD. Trimming removed 0 bases from V and 4 bases from J; junction bases left unmatched: 1. The CDR3: CAISESGQGATGELFF. CDR3 coding DNA: TGTGCCATCAGTGAGTCTGGACAGGGGGCCACCGGGGAGCTGTTTTTT.

V is TRBV29-1 and J is TRBJ1-2, with D unclear. This CDR3 contains 10 residues. Germline CDR1 is SQVTM and CDR2 is ANQGSEA. V lost 3 bases, J lost 8 bases, and 7 bases lay in between. The CDR3 bases are TGCAGCGTTGAGCGGAAGGGCTACACCTTC. Its protein is CSVERKGYTF.

This chain joins TRBV7-9 and TRBJ2-1, with D possibly being TRBD1 or TRBD2 (5 bases each). Germline lookup yields CDR1 SEHNR and CDR2 FQNEAQ (reference sequence). Trimming took off 7 bases at V and 15 bases at J, with 19 bases between the two ends. CDR3 size: 12 residues. The CDR3: CASTERDPVWFF. CDR3 DNA: TGTGCCAGCACCGAAAGGGACCCCGTTTGGTTCTTC.

Turning to this clonotype: A clone one base away is much larger, so this may be a read error. This chain joins TRBV7-8 and TRBJ2-1; D could derive from TRBD1 or TRBD2 (5 bases each). The germline V gene has CDR1 SGHVS and CDR2 FQNEAQ. The CDR3 is 16 residues long. The CDR3 loop reads CVSSLDPGGSYNEQFF. The CDR3 DNA is TGTGTCAGCAGCTTAGATCCTGGGGGCTCCTACAATGAGCAGTTCTTC.

This clonotype was observed many times. V gene TRBV7-9 combines with J gene TRBJ2-3; D call uncertain. The CDR3 is made up of 15 amino acids. V shed 1 base and J shed 3 bases, with 11 bases lying between them. Per the germline V gene, CDR1 is SEHNR and CDR2 is FQNEAQ (reference sequence). The DNA for the CDR3 is TGTGCCAGCAGCTTAGTGGGCGGAGAAACAGATACGCAGTATTTT. This gives the protein CASSLVGGETDTQYF.

This clonotype has a handful of counts. This chain links TRBV11-2 with TRBJ2-1, with 8 nucleotides matching TRBD2. V lost 4 bases, J lost 5 bases, and 10 bases stayed unmatched. CDR3 length: 16 amino acids. CDR1 and CDR2 (germline): SGHAT, FQNNGV. CDR3 nucleotides: TGTGCCAGCAGCTCAGGGGCGGGGGGTATTCACAATGAGCAGTTCTTC. It specifies CASSSGAGGIHNEQFF.

This rearrangement joins TRBV20-1 to TRBJ2-1; 11 bases are a match to TRBD1. Germline V gene sequence: CDR1 DFQATT, CDR2 SNEGSKA (reference sequence). Trimming cost V 6 bases and J 9 bases; bases outside gene matches: 7. This CDR3 contains 13 residues. CDR3 sequence reads: CSAPDRGLGEQFF. CDR3 nucleotides: TGCAGTGCGCCGGACAGGGGGCTTGGTGAGCAGTTCTTC.